These T cell receptor beta chains were read from a single sample in a study of neurological immune-mediated disorders. Each CDR3 protein is one row after TCRdb ran MiXCR on the 5' RACE reads. The sample gives approximately 65,000 distinct CDR3 sequences, 3.5% to 5% of which show up once; approximately 2.7% is in the top ten. Sequencing input: PBMCs. Source of these receptors: a middle-aged man with multiple sclerosis. Each CDR3 is given with its conserved first and last residue. Fields, in order: V gene, J gene, clone size, D gene, CDR3 protein, CDR3 DNA. A D gene is named only where the DNA matches it firmly. The listing skips clone size in some rows; elsewhere it reads once, few, many or a size class.

>TRBV12-3/TRBV12-4|TRBJ1-6|many|TRBD1
CASSLGQGNSPLHF
TGTGCCAGCAGTTTAGGACAGGGCAATTCACCCCTCCACTTT
>TRBV7-9|TRBJ1-4|many|-
CASSLASDSNEKLFF
TGTGCCAGCAGCTTAGCGTCGGACAGTAATGAAAAACTGTTTTTT
>TRBV27|TRBJ1-1|many|-
CASSLNLNTEAFF
TGTGCCAGCAGTTTAAATCTGAACACTGAAGCTTTCTTT
>TRBV5-1|TRBJ1-1|-|-
CASSLMAENTEAFF
TGCGCCAGCAGCTTGATGGCAGAGAACACTGAAGCTTTCTTT
>TRBV7-6|TRBJ1-1|many|-
CASSPILSNTEAFF
TGTGCCAGTAGCCCGATACTTTCGAACACTGAAGCTTTCTTT
>TRBV7-9|TRBJ1-2|many|-
CASSPGTWKGYTF
TGTGCCAGCAGCCCTGGGACCTGGAAAGGCTACACCTTC
>TRBV20-1|TRBJ1-6|many|-
CSASRGHNSPLHF
TGCAGTGCCAGCAGGGGTCATAATTCACCCCTCCACTTT
>TRBV9|TRBJ2-1|many|TRBD2
CASSVISGGAYNEQFF
TGTGCCAGCAGCGTAATTAGCGGGGGAGCCTACAATGAGCAGTTCTTC
>TRBV20-1|TRBJ2-1|once|TRBD2
CSAPTSGGPAQTFNEQFF
TGCAGTGCACCGACTAGCGGGGGGCCGGCACAAACTTTCAATGAGCAGTTCTTC
>TRBV20-1|TRBJ2-3|few|TRBD2
CSARKLRGGPSRADTQYF
TGCAGTGCTAGGAAGCTGCGGGGGGGCCCTTCGCGGGCTGATACGCAGTATTTT